The sequence of this T cell receptor (beta chain) was determined in a study of siplizumab effects on memory and regulatory T cells. The repertoire was sequenced with immunoSEQ multiplex PCR; TCRdb's copy has only in-frame clones and lacks some. Of around 95,000 clones listed, 94% were seen once; the top ten hold approximately 1.4%. Study observations and caveats: Roughly 75-96% of proliferating CD4+ or CD8+ clones lacked a naive or memory phenotype that could be assigned. Proliferating Tregs from siplizumab cultures lacked functional confirmation of suppression. Among sequences traceable to unstimulated CD4+ memory cells, alloreactive ones were significantly reduced by siplizumab. Naive T cells seemed more diverse than memory cells; they also seemed major alloresponse contributors.

As to this clone: The target antigen is unknown.

The germline V gene encodes CDR1 MNHEY and CDR2 SVGAGI. The length of the CDR3 is 11 residues. The V gene end was trimmed by 6 bases and the J gene end by 6 bases; junction bases not matched to a gene: 1. The clonotype originates from a human donor in good health. The rearrangement uses TRBV6-5 and TRBJ2-7, with 8 bases fitting TRBD2. The sequenced material came from non-Treg CD4+ T cells sorted from blood. The CDR3 bases are TGTGCCAGCAGCCTAGCGGGCGAGCAGTACTTC. Translating gives CASSLAGEQYF.